Listed below are T cell receptor beta chains from one sample, sequenced in a study of blood T cell repertoires in COVID-19. The assay was immunoSEQ multiplex PCR, and TCRdb's table has in-frame clones only and misses some. The sample has over 150,000 clones; about 88% are singletons. Specimen: PBMCs or T cells enriched from blood (not recorded which). All receptors come from a woman younger than 45 who had recovered from COVID-19. Each CDR3 is given with its conserved first and last residue. The D gene is left open where the match is weak. Rows may omit the clone size; those that give it use once, few, many or a size class.

DNA: TGTGCCAGCAGCCGTGGAGCGGGGAATTCACCCCTCCACTTT; CDR3: CASSRGAGNSPLHF; V: TRBV5-6; size: NA; D: NA; J: TRBJ1-6
DNA: TGTGCCAGCAGCCACAACAGGATGAGAGGCTACACCTTC; CDR3: CASSHNRMRGYTF; V: TRBV2; size: NA; D: NA; J: TRBJ1-2
DNA: TGCGCCAGCAGCTTGGGACAGGGTGTCGGGGAGCTGTTTTTT; CDR3: CASSLGQGVGELFF; V: TRBV5-1; size: NA; D: TRBD1; J: TRBJ2-2
DNA: TGTGCCAGCAGTTACATTGCGGGAGGGTACAATGAGCAGTTCTTC; CDR3: CASSYIAGGYNEQFF; V: TRBV6-2/TRBV6-3; size: NA; D: TRBD2; J: TRBJ2-1
DNA: TGCGCCAGCTCCAGGGACGGGGGAGAGACCCAGTACTTC; CDR3: CASSRDGGETQYF; V: TRBV5-1; size: NA; D: NA; J: TRBJ2-5
DNA: TGTGCCAGCAGCACGCGGGCTCAAGAGACCCAGTACTTC; CDR3: CASSTRAQETQYF; V: TRBV7-2; size: few; D: NA; J: TRBJ2-5
DNA: TGTGCCACCAGTGTCCAGGGGGCGCAGTACAATGAGCAGTTCTTC; CDR3: CATSVQGAQYNEQFF; V: TRBV24-1; size: NA; D: TRBD1; J: TRBJ2-1
DNA: TGTGCCAGTAGTCGGGACAGGGGGATTGGCTACACCTTC; CDR3: CASSRDRGIGYTF; V: TRBV19; size: NA; D: TRBD1; J: TRBJ1-2
DNA: TGTGCCAGCAGCCCACCCCCACTCTCTATACGCACTGAAGCTTTCTTT; CDR3: CASSPPPLSIRTEAFF; V: TRBV27; size: NA; D: NA; J: TRBJ1-1
DNA: TGTGCCAGCAGTTTAGAGGAGGGGTGGTACTTC; CDR3: CASSLEEGWYF; V: TRBV28; size: NA; D: NA; J: TRBJ2-7
DNA: TGTGCCGGTACCGGGAGCTACTACGAGCAGTACTTC; CDR3: CAGTGSYYEQYF; V: TRBV2; size: NA; D: NA; J: TRBJ2-7
DNA: TGTGCCAGCAGCTTTCTAGGTGGGAATGAGCAGTTCTTC; CDR3: CASSFLGGNEQFF; V: TRBV7-8; size: NA; D: NA; J: TRBJ2-1
DNA: TGTGCCAGCAGTGATCTACGACAAAATTCACCCCTCCACTTT; CDR3: CASSDLRQNSPLHF; V: TRBV6-1; size: NA; D: NA; J: TRBJ1-6
DNA: TGTGCCAGCCTGAGCGGAGTGAGCACAGATACGCAGTATTTT; CDR3: CASLSGVSTDTQYF; V: TRBV6-5; size: once; D: NA; J: TRBJ2-3
DNA: TGTGCCAGTACCCCCCTCAGGGGACCTAGCGGCTACACCTTC; CDR3: CASTPLRGPSGYTF; V: TRBV19; size: NA; D: NA; J: TRBJ1-2
DNA: TGTGCCAGCAGTGGACAGACGCCTACTCAGCCCCAGCATTTT; CDR3: CASSGQTPTQPQHF; V: TRBV2; size: NA; D: NA; J: TRBJ1-5
DNA: TGCAGTGCTAGTAACCAGGGGAGCTCCTACAATGAGCAGTTCTTC; CDR3: CSASNQGSSYNEQFF; V: TRBV20-1; size: few; D: NA; J: TRBJ2-1
DNA: TGTGCCAGCAGCTTGGACGGGTACCTCTCAAGCAATCAGCCCCAGCATTTT; CDR3: CASSLDGYLSSNQPQHF; V: TRBV5-4; size: NA; D: NA; J: TRBJ1-5
DNA: TGTGCCAGCAGCCGGGGGTCATCTTACGAGCAGTACTTC; CDR3: CASSRGSSYEQYF; V: TRBV11-1; size: NA; D: NA; J: TRBJ2-7
DNA: TGTGCCAGCAGCTTTTTAGGGGTAGATACGCAGTATTTT; CDR3: CASSFLGVDTQYF; V: TRBV5-4; size: few; D: NA; J: TRBJ2-3
DNA: TGTGCCAGCAGTTCCCGGGGGGATGCCAATTCACCCCTCCACTTT; CDR3: CASSSRGDANSPLHF; V: TRBV28; size: few; D: NA; J: TRBJ1-6
DNA: TGTGCCAGCAGCCCATTCGACAGGGGGGGCGGCTACACCTTC; CDR3: CASSPFDRGGGYTF; V: TRBV3-1/TRBV3-2; size: few; D: TRBD1; J: TRBJ1-2
DNA: TGTGCCAGCATTCTTGGAAACACCATATATTTT; CDR3: CASILGNTIYF; V: TRBV6-5; size: NA; D: NA; J: TRBJ1-3
DNA: TGCGCCAGCAGCTACCAATCAGGGGAGTCCTACAATGAGCAGTTCTTC; CDR3: CASSYQSGESYNEQFF; V: TRBV5-1; size: once; D: NA; J: TRBJ2-1
DNA: TGTGCCAGTAGTATTGACAGTTATAATTCACCCCTCCACTTT; CDR3: CASSIDSYNSPLHF; V: TRBV19; size: NA; D: NA; J: TRBJ1-6
DNA: TGTGCCAGCACGGGAACCGAATCCTACGAGCAGTACTTC; CDR3: CASTGTESYEQYF; V: TRBV27; size: NA; D: NA; J: TRBJ2-7
DNA: TGTGCCAGCAGTCTCCAGCGGGGACAAGAGACCCAGTACTTC; CDR3: CASSLQRGQETQYF; V: TRBV28; size: NA; D: TRBD2; J: TRBJ2-5
DNA: TGCGCCAGCAGTCATCCCCCTGCAGAGACAGGGGGCGAGGTAGGGACTGAAGCTTTCTTT; CDR3: CASSHPPAETGGEVGTEAFF; V: TRBV23-1; size: NA; D: TRBD1; J: TRBJ1-1
DNA: TGTGCCAGCAGCTTGCGGGACAGAGCCAACAATGAGCAGTTCTTC; CDR3: CASSLRDRANNEQFF; V: TRBV5-4; size: NA; D: TRBD1; J: TRBJ2-1
DNA: TGTGCCAGTAGCTCTACAGGGTTGGTAAATGAGCAGTTCTTC; CDR3: CASSSTGLVNEQFF; V: TRBV19; size: NA; D: NA; J: TRBJ2-1
DNA: TGTGCCAGCAGTCGAATCGGGGTTGGGAACACTGAAGCTTTCTTT; CDR3: CASSRIGVGNTEAFF; V: TRBV28; size: NA; D: NA; J: TRBJ1-1
DNA: TGTGCCAGCAGCCCCGGGACTAGCGGCCAAGAGACCCAGTACTTC; CDR3: CASSPGTSGQETQYF; V: TRBV11-2; size: NA; D: TRBD2; J: TRBJ2-5
DNA: TGTGCCAGCAGTTTACCCACCGGTAGGGGTTACGAGCAGTACTTC; CDR3: CASSLPTGRGYEQYF; V: TRBV28; size: NA; D: NA; J: TRBJ2-7